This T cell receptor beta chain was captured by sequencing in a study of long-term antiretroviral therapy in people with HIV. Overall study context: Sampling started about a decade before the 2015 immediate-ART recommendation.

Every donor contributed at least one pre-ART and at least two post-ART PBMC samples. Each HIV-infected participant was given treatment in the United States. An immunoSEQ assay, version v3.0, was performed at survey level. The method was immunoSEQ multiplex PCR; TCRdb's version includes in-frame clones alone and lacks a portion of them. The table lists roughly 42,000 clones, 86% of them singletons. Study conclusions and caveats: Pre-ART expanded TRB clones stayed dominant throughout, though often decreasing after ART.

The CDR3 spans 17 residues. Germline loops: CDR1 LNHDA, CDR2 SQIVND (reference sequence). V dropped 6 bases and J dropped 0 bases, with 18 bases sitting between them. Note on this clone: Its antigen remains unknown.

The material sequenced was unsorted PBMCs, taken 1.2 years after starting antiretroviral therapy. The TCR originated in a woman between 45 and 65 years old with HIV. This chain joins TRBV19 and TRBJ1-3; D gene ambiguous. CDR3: CASSPQGSSTSGNTIYF. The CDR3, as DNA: TGTGCCAGTAGCCCTCAAGGTTCCTCAACCTCTGGAAACACCATATATTTT.